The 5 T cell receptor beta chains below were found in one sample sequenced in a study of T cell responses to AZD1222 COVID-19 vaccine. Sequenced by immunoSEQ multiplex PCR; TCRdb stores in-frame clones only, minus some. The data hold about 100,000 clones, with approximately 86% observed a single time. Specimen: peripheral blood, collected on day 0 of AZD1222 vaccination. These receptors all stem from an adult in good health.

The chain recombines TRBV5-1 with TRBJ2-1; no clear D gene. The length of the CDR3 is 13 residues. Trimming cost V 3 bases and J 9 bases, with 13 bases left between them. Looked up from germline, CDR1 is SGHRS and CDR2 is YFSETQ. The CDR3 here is CASSSRGVGEQFF. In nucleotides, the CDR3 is TGCGCCAGCAGCTCTCGTGGGGTTGGTGAGCAGTTCTTC.

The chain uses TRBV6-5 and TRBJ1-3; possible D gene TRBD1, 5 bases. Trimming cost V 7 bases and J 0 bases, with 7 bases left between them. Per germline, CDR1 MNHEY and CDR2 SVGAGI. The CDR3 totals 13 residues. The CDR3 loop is CASKDTSGNTIYF. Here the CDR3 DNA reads TGTGCCAGCAAGGACACCTCTGGAAACACCATATATTTT.

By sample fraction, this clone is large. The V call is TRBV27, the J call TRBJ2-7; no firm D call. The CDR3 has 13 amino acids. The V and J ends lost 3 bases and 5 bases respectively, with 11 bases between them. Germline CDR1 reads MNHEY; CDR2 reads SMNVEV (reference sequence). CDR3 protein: CASSLNRADEQYF. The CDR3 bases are TGTGCCAGCAGTTTGAACCGAGCCGACGAGCAGTACTTC.

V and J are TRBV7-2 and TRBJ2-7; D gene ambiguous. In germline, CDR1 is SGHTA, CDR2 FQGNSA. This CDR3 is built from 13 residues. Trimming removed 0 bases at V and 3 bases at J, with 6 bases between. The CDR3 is CASSLALGYEQYF. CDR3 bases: TGTGCCAGCAGCTTAGCGCTGGGCTACGAGCAGTACTTC.

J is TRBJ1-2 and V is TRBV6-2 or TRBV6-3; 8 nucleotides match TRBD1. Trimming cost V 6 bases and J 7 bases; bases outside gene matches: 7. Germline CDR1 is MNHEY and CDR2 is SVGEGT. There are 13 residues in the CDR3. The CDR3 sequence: CASSQDRDIGYTF. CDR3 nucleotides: TGTGCCAGCAGCCAGGACAGGGATATTGGCTACACCTTC.